The 19 T cell receptor beta chains in this list originate from one sample, sequenced in a study of blood T cell repertoires in COVID-19. The method was immunoSEQ multiplex PCR; TCRdb's version includes in-frame clones alone and lacks a portion of them. Here the sample spans approximately 110,000 clones, 80% to 90% being singletons. The sequenced sample consisted of peripheral blood. Receptors were obtained from an elderly woman with acute or convalescent COVID-19.

This clone was counted only a few times. The chain couples TRBV28 to TRBJ1-2; 7 positions match TRBD1. This CDR3 region has 14 residues. Trimming took 2 bases from V and 5 from J; bases not matched to a gene: 5. Germline CDR1 MDHEN, CDR2 SYDVKM. CDR3 coding DNA: TGTGCCAGCAGTTTAAGGGGGCTCATGTATGGCTACACCTTC. Amino acids: CASSLRGLMYGYTF.

V is TRBV10-3 and J is TRBJ1-1; D uncertain. Germline V CDR1 and CDR2: ENHRY, SYGVKD. This CDR3 is 16 amino acids long. The V and J ends lost 0 bases and 0 bases respectively, with 11 bases between them. The CDR3 spells CAISESEEYMNTEAFF. Written as DNA, the CDR3 is TGTGCCATCAGTGAGTCGGAGGAGTACATGAACACTGAAGCTTTCTTT.

This clone appeared once. This sequence joins TRBV30 and TRBJ1-5; 7 nucleotides match TRBD1. Germline V gene data show CDR1 as GTSNPN and CDR2 as SVGIG (reference sequence). CDR3 length: 14 amino acids. V was clipped by 3 bases and J by 6 bases; unmatched bases: 8. CDR3 region: CAWSVAGQLQPQHF. CDR3 DNA sequence: TGTGCCTGGAGCGTAGCGGGACAGCTTCAGCCCCAGCATTTT.

The chain combines TRBV11-2 with TRBJ2-4; TRBD2 agrees at 8 bases. V lost 1 base, J lost 7 bases, and 15 bases stayed unmatched. Germline loops: CDR1 SGHAT, CDR2 FQNNGV. The CDR3 extends over 18 amino acids. DNA for the CDR3: TGTGCCAGCAGCTTAGGTCGGGAGGGACACTACCTGGGGAACATTCAGTACTTC. Translation gives CASSLGREGHYLGNIQYF.

The chain uses TRBV9 and TRBJ1-2, with 7 bases fitting TRBD1. The germline gives CDR1 SGDLS, CDR2 YYNGEE. The CDR3 is made up of 15 amino acids. The V gene end was trimmed by 4 bases and the J gene end by 4 bases; junction bases not matched to a gene: 10. The CDR3 loop reads CASSPAGTVVYGYTF. Here the CDR3 DNA reads TGTGCCAGCAGCCCGGCCGGGACAGTTGTCTATGGCTACACCTTC. The full variable domain, with the rest looked up from reference TRBV9 and TRBJ1-2, is DSGVTQTPKHLITATGQRVTLRCSPRSGDLSVYWYQQSLDQGLQFLIQYYNGEERAKGNILERFSAQQFPDLHSELNLSSLELGDSALYFCASSPAGTVVYGYTFGSGTRLTVV.

The rearrangement links TRBV19 to TRBJ1-1; D is perhaps TRBD1 (5 bases). Germline V gene sequence: CDR1 LNHDA, CDR2 SQIVND (reference sequence). V gave up 7 bases and J gave up 0 bases, with 24 bases separating them. The CDR3 totals 18 residues. Here the CDR3 DNA reads TGTGCCAGTAAAAACCTTCAGGGTGCATTATGGATGAACACTGAAGCTTTCTTT. Amino acids: CASKNLQGALWMNTEAFF. Complete variable domain (other parts from reference TRBV19 and TRBJ1-1): DGGITQSPKYLFRKEGQNVTLSCEQNLNHDAMYWYRQDPGQGLRLIYYSQIVNDFQKGDIAEGYSVSREKKESFPLTVTSAQKNPTAFYLCASKNLQGALWMNTEAFFGQGTRLTVV.

This chain joins TRBV5-6 and TRBJ2-7; 7 bases are a match to TRBD1. CDR3 length equals 14 residues. V lost 2 bases and J lost 3; bases outside the gene matches: 5. Germline V gene data show CDR1 as SGHDT and CDR2 as YYEEEE. Here the CDR3 reads CASSFSAGGYEQYF. In nucleotides, the CDR3 is TGTGCCAGCAGCTTTTCGGCAGGGGGCTACGAGCAGTACTTC.

This clone was seen a single time. The chain is built from TRBV27 and TRBJ2-5, with D perhaps TRBD1 (5 bases). V was shortened by 2 bases and J by 4 bases, with 11 bases between the two germline ends. Germline V gene sequence: CDR1 MNHEY, CDR2 SMNVEV (reference sequence). The CDR3 has 14 residues. This CDR3 reads CASSLTFRGETQYF. The CDR3 DNA reads TGTGCCAGCAGTTTAACCTTTAGGGGAGAGACCCAGTACTTC.

The V call is TRBV4-1, the J call TRBJ2-7, with D possibly matching TRBD2 (7 bases). The germline V and J ends were trimmed by 0 bases and 5 bases, with 14 bases remaining between them. Germline CDR1 reads MGHRA; CDR2 reads YSYEKL. This CDR3 comprises 15 residues. The CDR3 region has the DNA TGCGCCAGCAGCCAAGACTGGGGGGGCAGGGACGAGCAGTACTTC. Protein sequence: CASSQDWGGRDEQYF.

V usage is TRBV2 and J usage is TRBJ1-4; D might be TRBD1 (5 bases). CDR1 and CDR2 (germline): SNHLY, FYNNEI. The ends were cut back, 1 base at V and 4 bases at J, with 10 bases in the middle. The CDR3 totals 15 residues. The CDR3 sequence: CASSEGGQGNEKLFF. The CDR3 bases are TGTGCCAGCAGTGAAGGGGGTCAGGGTAATGAAAAACTGTTTTTT.

The chain is built from TRBV6-5 and TRBJ1-6, with 10 nucleotides matching TRBD1. V lost 2 bases to trimming and J lost 9 bases; unmatched junction nucleotides: 7. The CDR3 spans 16 residues. Germline V gene sequence: CDR1 MNHEY, CDR2 SVGAGI. CDR3 in DNA: TGTGCCAGCAGTTACCTGACAGGGGGCAACCCTTCACCCCTCCACTTT. This codes for CASSYLTGGNPSPLHF.

The chain's CDR3 is CASSPRQTATNEKLFF. Written as DNA, the CDR3 is TGTGCCAGCTCACCACGACAGACTGCAACTAATGAAAAACTGTTTTTT. The chain links TRBV18 to TRBJ1-4; the D gene is possibly TRBD1 (5 bases). The CDR3 is 16 residues long. Trimming removed 1 base from V and 0 bases from J, with 9 bases in between. The germline gives CDR1 KGHSH, CDR2 LQKENI.

This clone was seen a single time. The V gene is TRBV15, the J gene TRBJ2-3; 8 nucleotides line up with TRBD2. The V segment lost 0 bases and the J segment 9 bases; nucleotides outside the gene matches: 11. Germline V gene sequence: CDR1 LNHNV, CDR2 YYDKDF (reference sequence). CDR3 length equals 16 residues. CDR3 sequence reads: CATSRDSWTSLSTQYF. CDR3 nucleotides: TGTGCCACCAGCAGAGATTCGTGGACTAGCCTATCCACGCAGTATTTT.

This clone was detected only a few times. This chain connects TRBV28 to TRBJ2-7, with TRBD1 identical over 9 bases. Germline V gene data show CDR1 as MDHEN and CDR2 as SYDVKM. The CDR3 has 15 residues. V lost 5 bases to trimming and J lost 2 bases; unmatched junction nucleotides: 7. The chain's CDR3 is CASSTRDRVTYEQYF. In DNA, the CDR3 is TGTGCCAGCAGTACCCGGGACAGGGTTACCTACGAGCAGTACTTC.

The chain combines TRBV5-1 with TRBJ1-4; D perhaps matches TRBD1 (5 bases). This CDR3 comprises 14 residues. V shed 4 bases and J shed 8 bases, with 15 bases lying between them. Germline CDR1 is SGHRS and CDR2 is YFSETQ. DNA of the CDR3: TGCGCCAGCAGCCCGGGAGAACGGGGGGAAAAACTGTTTTTT. This encodes CASSPGERGEKLFF.

This clone has only one observation. This chain connects TRBV4-3 to TRBJ2-7, with TRBD2 matching over 8 bases. The germline V gene has CDR1 LGHNA and CDR2 YSLEER. The CDR3 is made up of 16 amino acids. The V segment lost 0 bases and the J segment 1 base; nucleotides outside the gene matches: 5. The DNA for the CDR3 is TGCGCCAGCAGCCAAGATGACCGGGAGGGGTCCTACGAGCAGTACTTC. Protein product: CASSQDDREGSYEQYF.

The chain links TRBV10-3 to TRBJ1-2; D perhaps matches TRBD1 (6 bases). Germline CDR1 ENHRY, CDR2 SYGVKD. Trimming cost V 2 bases and J 5 bases, with 9 bases left between them. The CDR3 spans 13 residues. This CDR3 reads CAISEGDTYGYTF. The CDR3 coding sequence is TGTGCCATCAGTGAGGGGGACACTTATGGCTACACCTTC.

The chain joins TRBV19 to TRBJ1-5; D is unresolved. The ends were cut back, 7 bases at V and 0 bases at J, with 19 bases in the middle. Germline lookup yields CDR1 LNHDA and CDR2 SQIVND (reference sequence). The CDR3 consists of 17 residues. DNA for the CDR3: TGTGCCAGTACCGATACCCTAGACGGGGATAGCAATCAGCCCCAGCATTTT. It yields the protein CASTDTLDGDSNQPQHF.

This chain links TRBV6-5 with TRBJ1-6; D not resolved. CDR1 MNHEY and CDR2 SVGAGI come from the germline V gene. There are 12 residues in the CDR3. The ends were cut back, 6 bases at V and 9 bases at J, with 9 bases in the middle. CDR3 sequence: CASRSPGSPLHF. The DNA of the CDR3 is TGTGCCAGCAGGTCGCCCGGTTCACCCCTCCACTTT.